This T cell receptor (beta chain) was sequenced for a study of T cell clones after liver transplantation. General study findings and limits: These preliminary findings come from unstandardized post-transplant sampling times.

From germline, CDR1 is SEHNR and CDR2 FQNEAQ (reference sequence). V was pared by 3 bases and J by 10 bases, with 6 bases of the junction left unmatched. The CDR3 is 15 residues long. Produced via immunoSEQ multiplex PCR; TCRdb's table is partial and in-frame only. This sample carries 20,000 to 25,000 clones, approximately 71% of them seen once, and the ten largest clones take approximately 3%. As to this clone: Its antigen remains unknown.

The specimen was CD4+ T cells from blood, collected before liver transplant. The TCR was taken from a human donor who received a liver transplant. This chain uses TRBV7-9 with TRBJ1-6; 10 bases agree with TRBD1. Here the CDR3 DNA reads TGTGCCAGCAGCTTGAAAGGGACAGGGGTGTCACCCCTCCACTTT. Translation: CASSLKGTGVSPLHF.